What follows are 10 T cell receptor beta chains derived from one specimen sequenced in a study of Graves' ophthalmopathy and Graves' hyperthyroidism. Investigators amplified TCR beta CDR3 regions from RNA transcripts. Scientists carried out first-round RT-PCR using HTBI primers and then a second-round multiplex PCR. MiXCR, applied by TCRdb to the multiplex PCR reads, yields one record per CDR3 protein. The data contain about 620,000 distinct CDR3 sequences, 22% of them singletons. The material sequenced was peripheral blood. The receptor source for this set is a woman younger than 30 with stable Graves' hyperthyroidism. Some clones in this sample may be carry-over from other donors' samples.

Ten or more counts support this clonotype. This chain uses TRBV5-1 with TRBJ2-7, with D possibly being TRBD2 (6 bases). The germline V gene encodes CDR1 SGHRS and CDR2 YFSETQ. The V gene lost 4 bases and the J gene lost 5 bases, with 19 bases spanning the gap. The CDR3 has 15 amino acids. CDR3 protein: CASSAGPVEVDEQYF. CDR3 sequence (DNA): TGCGCCAGCAGCGCGGGACCCGTCGAGGTCGACGAGCAGTACTTC.

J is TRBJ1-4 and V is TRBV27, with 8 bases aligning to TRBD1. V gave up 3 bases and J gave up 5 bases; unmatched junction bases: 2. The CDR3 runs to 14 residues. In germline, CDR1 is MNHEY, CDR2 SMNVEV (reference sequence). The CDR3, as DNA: TGTGCCAGCAGTTTTGGACAGGGCAATGAAAAACTGTTTTTT. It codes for CASSFGQGNEKLFF.

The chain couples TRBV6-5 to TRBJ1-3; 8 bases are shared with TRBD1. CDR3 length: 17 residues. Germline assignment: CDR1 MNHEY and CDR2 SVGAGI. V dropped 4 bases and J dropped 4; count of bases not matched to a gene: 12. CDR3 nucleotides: TGTGCCAGCAGTTGGAGGGGGCAGGGGGCGAGGGGAAACACCATATATTTT. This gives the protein CASSWRGQGARGNTIYF.

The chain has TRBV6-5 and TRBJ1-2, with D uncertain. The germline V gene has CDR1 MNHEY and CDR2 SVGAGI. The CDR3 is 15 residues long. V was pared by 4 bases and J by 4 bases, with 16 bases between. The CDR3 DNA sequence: TGTGCCAGCAGTTCCAACTTGGAAAAGTCCTATGGCTACACCTTC. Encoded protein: CASSSNLEKSYGYTF.

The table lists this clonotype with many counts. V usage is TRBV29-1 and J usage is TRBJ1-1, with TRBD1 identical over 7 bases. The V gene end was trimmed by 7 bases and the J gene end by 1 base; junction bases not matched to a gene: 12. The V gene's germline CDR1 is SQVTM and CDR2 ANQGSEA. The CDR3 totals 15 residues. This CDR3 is CSGGIRGRKNTEAFF. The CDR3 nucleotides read TGCAGCGGAGGGATAAGGGGGCGAAAGAACACTGAAGCTTTCTTT.

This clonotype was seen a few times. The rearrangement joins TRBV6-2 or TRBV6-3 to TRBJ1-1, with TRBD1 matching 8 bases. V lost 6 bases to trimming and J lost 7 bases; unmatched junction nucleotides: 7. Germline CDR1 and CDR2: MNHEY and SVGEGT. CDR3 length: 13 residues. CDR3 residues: CASSLQGDGEAFF. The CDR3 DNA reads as TGTGCCAGCAGCTTACAGGGGGACGGTGAAGCTTTCTTT.

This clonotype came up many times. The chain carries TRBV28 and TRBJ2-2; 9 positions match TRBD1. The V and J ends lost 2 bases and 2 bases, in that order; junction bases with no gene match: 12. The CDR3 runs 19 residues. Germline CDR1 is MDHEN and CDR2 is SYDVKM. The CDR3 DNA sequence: TGTGCCAGCAGTTTACGACAGGGGGGAGCGGGAAGTAACACCGGGGAGCTGTTTTTT. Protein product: CASSLRQGGAGSNTGELFF. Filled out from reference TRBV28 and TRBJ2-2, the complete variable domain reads DVKVTQSSRYLVKRTGEKVFLECVQDMDHENMFWYRQDPGLGLRLIYFSYDVKMKEKGDIPEGYSVSREKKERFSLILESASTNQTSMYLCASSLRQGGAGSNTGELFFGEGSRLTVL.

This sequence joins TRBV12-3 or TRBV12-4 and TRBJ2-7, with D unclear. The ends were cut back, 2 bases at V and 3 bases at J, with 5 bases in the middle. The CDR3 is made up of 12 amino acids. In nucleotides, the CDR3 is TGTGCCAGCAGTTTATACGTCTACGAGCAGTACTTC. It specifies CASSLYVYEQYF.

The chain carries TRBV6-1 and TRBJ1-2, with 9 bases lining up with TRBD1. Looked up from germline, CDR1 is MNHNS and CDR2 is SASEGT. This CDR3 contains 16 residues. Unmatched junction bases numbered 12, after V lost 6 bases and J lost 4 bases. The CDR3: CASSQKGQGLSYGYTF. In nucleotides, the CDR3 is TGTGCCAGCAGCCAGAAGGGACAGGGACTTAGCTATGGCTACACCTTC.

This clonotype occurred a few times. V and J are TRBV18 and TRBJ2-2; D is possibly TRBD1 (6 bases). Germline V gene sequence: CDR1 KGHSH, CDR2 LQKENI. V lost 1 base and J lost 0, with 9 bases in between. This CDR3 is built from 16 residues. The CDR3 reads CASSPRGPTNTGELFF. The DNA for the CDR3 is TGTGCCAGCTCACCACGGGGGCCGACGAACACCGGGGAGCTGTTTTTT.